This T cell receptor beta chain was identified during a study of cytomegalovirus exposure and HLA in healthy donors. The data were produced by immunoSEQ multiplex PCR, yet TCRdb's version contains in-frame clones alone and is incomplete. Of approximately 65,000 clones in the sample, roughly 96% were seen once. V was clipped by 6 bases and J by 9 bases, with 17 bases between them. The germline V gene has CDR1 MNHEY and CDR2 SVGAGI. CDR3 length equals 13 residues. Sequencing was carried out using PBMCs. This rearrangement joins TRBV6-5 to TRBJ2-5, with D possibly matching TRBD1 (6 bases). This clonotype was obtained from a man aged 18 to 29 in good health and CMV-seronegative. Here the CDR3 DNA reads TGTGCCAGCAGAGAACAGGGAGAGGGGCCCCAGTACTTC. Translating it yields CASREQGEGPQYF.